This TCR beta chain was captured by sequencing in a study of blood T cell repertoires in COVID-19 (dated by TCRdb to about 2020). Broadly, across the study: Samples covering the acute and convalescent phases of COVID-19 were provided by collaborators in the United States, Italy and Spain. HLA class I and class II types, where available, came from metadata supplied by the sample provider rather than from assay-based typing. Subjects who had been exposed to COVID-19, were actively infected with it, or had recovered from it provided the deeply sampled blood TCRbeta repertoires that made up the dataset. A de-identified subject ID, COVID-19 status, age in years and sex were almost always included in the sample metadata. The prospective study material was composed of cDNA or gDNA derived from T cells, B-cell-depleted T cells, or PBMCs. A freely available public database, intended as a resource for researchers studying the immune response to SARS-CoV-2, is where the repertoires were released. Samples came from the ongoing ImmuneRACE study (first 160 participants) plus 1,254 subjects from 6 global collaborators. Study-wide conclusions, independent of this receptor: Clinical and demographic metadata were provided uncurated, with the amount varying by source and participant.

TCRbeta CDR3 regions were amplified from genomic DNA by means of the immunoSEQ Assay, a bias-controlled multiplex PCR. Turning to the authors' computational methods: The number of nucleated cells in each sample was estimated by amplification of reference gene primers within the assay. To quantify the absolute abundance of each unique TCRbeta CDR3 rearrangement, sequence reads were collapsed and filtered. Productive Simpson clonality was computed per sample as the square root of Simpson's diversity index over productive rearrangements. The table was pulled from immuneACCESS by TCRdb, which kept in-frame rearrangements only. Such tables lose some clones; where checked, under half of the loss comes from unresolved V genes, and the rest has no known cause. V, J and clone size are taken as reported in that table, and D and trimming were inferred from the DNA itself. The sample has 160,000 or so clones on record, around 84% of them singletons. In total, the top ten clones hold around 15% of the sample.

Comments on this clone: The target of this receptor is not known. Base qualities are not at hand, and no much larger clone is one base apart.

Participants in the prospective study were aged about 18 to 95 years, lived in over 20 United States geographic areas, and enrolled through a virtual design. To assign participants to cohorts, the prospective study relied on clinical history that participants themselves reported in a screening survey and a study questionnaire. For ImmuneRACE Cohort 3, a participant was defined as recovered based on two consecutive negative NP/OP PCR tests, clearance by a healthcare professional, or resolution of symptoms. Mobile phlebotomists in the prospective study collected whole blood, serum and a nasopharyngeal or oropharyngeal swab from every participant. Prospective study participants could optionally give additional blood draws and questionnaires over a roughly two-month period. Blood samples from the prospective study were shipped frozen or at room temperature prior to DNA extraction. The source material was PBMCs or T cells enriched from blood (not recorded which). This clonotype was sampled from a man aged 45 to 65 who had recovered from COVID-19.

The CDR3 loop reads CASKDSMNTEAFF. The bases read TGTGCCAGCAAGGACAGTATGAACACTGAAGCTTTCTTT. Rearrangement joined TRBV6-5 to TRBJ1-1, with TRBD1 tentatively as D gene (6 bases match). The germline V gene encodes CDR1 MNHEY and CDR2 SVGAGI. Taken from cysteine to phenylalanine, the CDR3 has 13 residues. The DNA shown is the 39-base CDR3, in frame from base 1. Deletion took 7 bases off V and 0 bases off J, with a span of 9 bases between the germline ends.